A single sample gave rise to the 16 T cell receptor beta chains below, sequenced in a study of cytomegalovirus exposure and HLA in healthy donors. Primers: 60 Vbeta forward and 13 Jbeta reverse. Here immunoSEQ multiplex PCR was the method, and the copy in TCRdb shows in-frame clones only, minus some. The table records fewer than 200,000 clones, about 90% of them present only once. The sample was PBMCs. These receptors came from a girl in the first two years of life in good health and CMV-seronegative.

About this clone itself: Additional DNA sequences in this sample encode the identical CDR3. The CDR3 is CASSLGGGGYNEQFF. CDR3 sequence (DNA): TGCGCCAGCAGCTTGGGGGGGGGCGGGTACAATGAGCAGTTCTTC. The chain recombines TRBV5-1 with TRBJ2-1; D perhaps matches TRBD2 (7 bases). Trimming left V 0 bases short and J 4 bases short, with 11 bases between. The CDR3 runs to 15 residues. Germline CDR1 SGHRS, CDR2 YFSETQ.

The CDR3 loop is CASKRDRGPPYF. The CDR3, as DNA: TGTGCCAGCAAGAGAGACAGGGGCCCCCCGTATTTT. The chain couples TRBV2 to TRBJ2-3, with 8 positions matching TRBD1. The ends lost 7 bases at V and 14 bases at J; junction bases unmatched: 11. The CDR3 runs to 12 residues. Per germline, CDR1 SNHLY and CDR2 FYNNEI. Using reference TRBV2 and TRBJ2-3 for the parts outside the CDR3, the full variable domain is EPEVTQTPSHQVTQMGQEVILRCVPISNHLYFYWYRQILGQKVEFLVSFYNNEISEKSEIFDDQFSVERPDGSNFTLKIRSTKLEDSAMYFCASKRDRGPPYFGPGTRLTVL.

The CDR3 reads CASSSGNEQFF. The CDR3 coding sequence is TGTGCCAGCAGTTCGGGGAATGAGCAGTTCTTC. The genes are TRBV4-2 and TRBJ2-1, with a possible D match to TRBD2 (5 bases). Looked up from germline, CDR1 is LGHNA and CDR2 is YNFKEQ. The ends were cut back, 6 bases at V and 7 bases at J, with 7 bases in the middle. The CDR3 extends over 11 amino acids.

The genes are TRBV6-1 and TRBJ2-2; D unclear. The CDR3 runs 15 residues. Trimming left V 1 base short and J 1 base short, with 7 bases between. Per germline, CDR1 MNHNS and CDR2 SASEGT. CDR3 sequence: CASSEVSRNTGELFF. The CDR3 DNA follows: TGTGCCAGCAGTGAAGTGTCGAGGAACACCGGGGAGCTGTTTTTT.

The rearrangement links TRBV5-1 to TRBJ2-3, with 7 positions matching TRBD2. J lost 0 bases, V lost 3 bases, and 4 bases had no gene match. Per germline, CDR1 SGHRS and CDR2 YFSETQ. The CDR3 covers 15 residues. The CDR3 spells CASSSAGESTDTQYF. The CDR3 nucleotides read TGCGCCAGCAGCTCTGCGGGGGAGAGCACAGATACGCAGTATTTT.

V and J are TRBV25-1 and TRBJ2-3; D possibly corresponds to TRBD2 (5 bases). There are 13 residues in the CDR3. V shed 7 bases and J shed 2 bases, with 10 bases lying between them. Germline assignment: CDR1 MGHDK and CDR2 SYGVNS. CDR3 sequence: CASMDFYTDTQYF. CDR3 coding DNA: TGTGCCAGCATGGACTTTTACACAGATACGCAGTATTTT. The full variable domain, in which reference TRBV25-1 and TRBJ2-3 provide the parts outside the CDR3, is EADIYQTPRYLVIGTGKKITLECSQTMGHDKMYWYQQDPGMELHLIHYSYGVNSTEKGDLSSESTVSRIRTEHFPLTLESARPSHTSQYLCASMDFYTDTQYFGPGTRLTVL.

The chain employs TRBV11-2 and TRBJ2-7, with D possibly matching TRBD1 (5 bases). The CDR3 has 17 amino acids. The ends were cut back, 5 bases at V and 0 bases at J, with 20 bases in the middle. Germline loops: CDR1 SGHAT, CDR2 FQNNGV. CDR3 sequence (DNA): TGTGCCAGCAGCCTCTTGGGGCGAGCCCGGAACTCCTACGAGCAGTACTTC. Residues: CASSLLGRARNSYEQYF.

The V call is TRBV11-3, the J call TRBJ2-2, with 8 nucleotides matching TRBD1. V was clipped by 2 bases and J by 1 base; unmatched bases: 6. Germline V CDR1 and CDR2: SGHNT, YENEEA. The CDR3 length is 17 residues. CDR3 in DNA: TGTGCCAGCAGCTTATCTGTCGGGACAGGGAACACCGGGGAGCTGTTTTTT. Protein product: CASSLSVGTGNTGELFF. The complete variable domain, with remaining parts taken from reference TRBV11-3 and TRBJ2-2, reads EAGVVQSPRYKIIEKKQPVAFWCNPISGHNTLYWYLQNLGQGPELLIRYENEEAVDDSQLPKDRFSAERLKGVDSTLKIQPAELGDSAVYLCASSLSVGTGNTGELFFGEGSRLTVL.

The chain carries TRBV4-1 and TRBJ1-6, with 8 bases matching TRBD1. This CDR3 spans 18 amino acids. J lost 7 bases, V lost 1 base, and 12 bases had no gene match. Germline CDR1 is MGHRA and CDR2 is YSYEKL. The CDR3 bases are TGCGCCAGCAGCCAAGCTACCGCCGGACAGGGAAGGAATTCACCCCTCCACTTT. Protein product: CASSQATAGQGRNSPLHF.

The chain combines TRBV4-1 with TRBJ1-2; perhaps TRBD1 as D (5 bases). The CDR3 is 14 amino acids. From germline, CDR1 is MGHRA and CDR2 YSYEKL. Trimming pared 3 bases from V and 5 bases from J, leaving 13 bases between. The DNA for the CDR3 is TGCGCCAGCAGCCACCAGGGACTGACTTATGGCTACACCTTC. It specifies CASSHQGLTYGYTF.

The V gene is TRBV5-1, the J gene TRBJ2-5, with D unclear. The V end lost 0 bases, the J end lost 5 bases, and 8 bases lay between the germline ends. Germline lookup yields CDR1 SGHRS and CDR2 YFSETQ. This CDR3 is built from 13 residues. The DNA of the CDR3 is TGCGCCAGCAGCTTGGATGTCCGGGAGACCCAGTACTTC. Translation: CASSLDVRETQYF.

The chain has TRBV6-5 and TRBJ2-1; D is possibly TRBD2 (7 bases). This CDR3 region has 13 residues. The germline CDR1 and CDR2 sequences are MNHEY and SVGAGI. The ends were cut back, 2 bases at V and 6 bases at J, with 8 bases in the middle. The CDR3 DNA sequence: TGTGCCAGCAGTTACGGGGGGGCCAATGAGCAGTTCTTC. It specifies CASSYGGANEQFF.

The CDR3 sequence: CASSVVSGIGDTQYF. CDR3 DNA: TGTGCCAGCAGCGTAGTCTCGGGTATCGGAGATACGCAGTATTTT. The V and J genes are TRBV9 and TRBJ2-3; D is ambiguous. This CDR3 contains 15 residues. Germline-derived CDR1 and CDR2 are SGDLS and YYNGEE. Trimming stripped 0 bases from V and 5 bases from J, with 13 bases between.

This sequence joins TRBV27 and TRBJ2-1, with 15 bases lining up with TRBD2. V gave up 4 bases and J gave up 7 bases; unmatched junction bases: 11. Germline V CDR1 and CDR2: MNHEY, SMNVEV (reference sequence). This CDR3 contains 18 residues. CDR3 coding DNA: TGTGCCAGCAGTTATAGGGGGACTAGCGGGAGGAAGGCGAATGAGCAGTTCTTC. It encodes CASSYRGTSGRKANEQFF.

V is TRBV5-1 and J is TRBJ2-1; D possibly corresponds to TRBD2 (5 bases). The germline CDR1 and CDR2 sequences are SGHRS and YFSETQ. Trimming removed 4 bases from V and 6 bases from J, with 14 bases in between. The CDR3 is 14 residues long. CDR3 coding DNA: TGCGCCAGCAGCCCCAGCGGAGGCGGCAATGAGCAGTTCTTC. It yields the protein CASSPSGGGNEQFF. The variable domain in full, completed from reference TRBV5-1 and TRBJ2-1, reads KAGVTQTPRYLIKTRGQQVTLSCSPISGHRSVSWYQQTPGQGLQFLFEYFSETQRNKGNFPGRFSGRQFSNSRSEMNVSTLELGDSALYLCASSPSGGGNEQFFGPGTRLTVL.

The DNA of the CDR3 is TGTGCCAGCAGCTTAGAGGGTTTTTCGGGGGAAAAGCTTAGCTACGAGCAGTACTTC. Its translation: CASSLEGFSGEKLSYEQYF. The rearrangement uses TRBV7-9 and TRBJ2-7; D is possibly TRBD2 (6 bases). The V end lost 1 base, the J end lost 3 bases, and 25 bases lay between the germline ends. The germline CDR1 and CDR2 sequences are SEHNR and FQNEAQ (reference sequence). This CDR3 has 19 residues.